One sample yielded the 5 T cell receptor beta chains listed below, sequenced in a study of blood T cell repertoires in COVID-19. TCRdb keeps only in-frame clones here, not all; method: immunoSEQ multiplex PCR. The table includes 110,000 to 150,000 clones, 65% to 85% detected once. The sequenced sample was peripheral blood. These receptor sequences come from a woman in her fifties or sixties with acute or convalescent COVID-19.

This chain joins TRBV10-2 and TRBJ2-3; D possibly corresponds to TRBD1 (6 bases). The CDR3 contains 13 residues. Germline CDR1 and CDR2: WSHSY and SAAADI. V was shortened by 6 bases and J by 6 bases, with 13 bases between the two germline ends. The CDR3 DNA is TGCGCCAGCAGGGGGTCAACAGGGGATACGCAGTATTTT. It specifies CASRGSTGDTQYF.

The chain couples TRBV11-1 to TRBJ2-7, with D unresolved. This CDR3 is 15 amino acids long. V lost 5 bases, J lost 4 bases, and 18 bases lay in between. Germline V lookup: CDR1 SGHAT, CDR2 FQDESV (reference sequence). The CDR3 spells CASSPRHDTFYEQYF. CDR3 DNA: TGTGCCAGCAGCCCGCGACACGATACTTTTTACGAGCAGTACTTC.

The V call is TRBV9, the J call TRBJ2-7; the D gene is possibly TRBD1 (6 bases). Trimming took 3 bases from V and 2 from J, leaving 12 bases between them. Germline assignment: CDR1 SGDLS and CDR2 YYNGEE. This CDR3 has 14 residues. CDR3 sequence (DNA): TGTGCCAGCAGCGAGGCTACAGGGCCCTACGAGCAGTACTTC. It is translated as CASSEATGPYEQYF.

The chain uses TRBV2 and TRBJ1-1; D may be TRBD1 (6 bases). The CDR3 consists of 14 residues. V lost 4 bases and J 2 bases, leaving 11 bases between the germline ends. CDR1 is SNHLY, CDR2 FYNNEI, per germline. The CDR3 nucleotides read TGTGCCAGCAGTGTGGACAGCCCAAACACTGAAGCTTTCTTT. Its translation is CASSVDSPNTEAFF.

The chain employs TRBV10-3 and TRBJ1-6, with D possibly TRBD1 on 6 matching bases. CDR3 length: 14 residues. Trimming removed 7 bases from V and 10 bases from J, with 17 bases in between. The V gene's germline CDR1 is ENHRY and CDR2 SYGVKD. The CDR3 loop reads CAINPGDGGSPLHF. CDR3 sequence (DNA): TGTGCCATCAACCCAGGGGACGGTGGATCACCCCTCCACTTT.